This TCR beta chain was retrieved from a study of shared clonotypes between healthy human individuals. Several immunoSEQ plates held equal portions of the genomic DNA taken from each subset. Using immunoSEQ multiplex PCR, the repertoire was profiled, and TCRdb retains in-frame clones only, with some absent. The sample shows some 480,000 clones, 70% to 80% of them seen only once. The donors were all Caucasian adults (living in Nashville, Tennessee). Unsorted samples drew genomic DNA from tens of millions of PBMCs. CDR1 LGHNA and CDR2 YNFKEQ come from the germline V gene. Trimming removed 0 bases from V and 5 bases from J, with 13 bases in between. This CDR3 is built from 15 residues.

Material for sequencing was PBMCs. The chain combines TRBV4-2 with TRBJ2-5, with D perhaps TRBD2 (5 bases). The source is a woman aged 40-49 years in good health. Some clones in this sample may be carry-over from other donors' samples. CDR3 region: CASSQEGLAPETQYF. The CDR3 nucleotides are TGTGCCAGCAGCCAAGAGGGTCTAGCCCCCGAGACCCAGTACTTC.